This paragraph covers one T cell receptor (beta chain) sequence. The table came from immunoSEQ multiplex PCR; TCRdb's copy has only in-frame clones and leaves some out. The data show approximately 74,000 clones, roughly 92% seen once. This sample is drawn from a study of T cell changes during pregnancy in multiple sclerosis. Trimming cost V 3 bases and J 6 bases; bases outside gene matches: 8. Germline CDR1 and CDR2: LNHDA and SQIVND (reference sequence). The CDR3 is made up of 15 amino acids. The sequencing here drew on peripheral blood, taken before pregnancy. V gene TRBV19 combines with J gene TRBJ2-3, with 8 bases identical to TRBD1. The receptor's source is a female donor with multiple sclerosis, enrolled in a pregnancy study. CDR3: CASSIGTGVEDTQYF. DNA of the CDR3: TGTGCCAGTAGTATTGGGACAGGAGTAGAGGATACGCAGTATTTT.